This record covers a single T cell receptor (beta chain). The data were taken from a study of control samples from healthy donors and cancer patients. Using immunoSEQ multiplex PCR, the repertoire was profiled, and TCRdb retains in-frame clones only, with some absent. The sample yields roughly 68,000 clones, approximately 83% seen once. Material: blood. This sequence was found in a man in his fifties or sixties in good health.

The CDR3 DNA follows: TGTGCCAGCAGTTTCAAGACTAGCGCCTCCTACGAGCAGTACTTC. Protein product: CASSFKTSASYEQYF. This rearrangement joins TRBV27 to TRBJ2-7, with 8 bases aligning to TRBD2. J gave up 0 bases and V 3 bases, and 4 bases lay outside the gene matches. CDR1 is MNHEY, CDR2 SMNVEV, per germline (reference sequence). The CDR3 runs to 15 residues.